The next 14 T cell receptor beta chains were all read from a single sample in a study of blood T cells in healthy people across ages. Alongside a J-beta primer mix, a sample-barcoded 5' primer served in a second PCR lasting roughly 6 to 11 cycles. MiXCR, run by TCRdb on the 5' RACE reads, gives a single entry per CDR3 protein. The data show 800,000 or so distinct CDR3 sequences, 25% seen once. The same specimen was also included in a second study, on T cells of mothers and their children.

Sequences were obtained from blood. These receptors were collected from a boy aged 5-17 years in good health.

The V gene is TRBV2, the J gene TRBJ2-7; no clear D. This CDR3 comprises 12 residues. V lost 4 bases and J lost 2, with 6 bases in between. Germline values: CDR1 SNHLY, CDR2 FYNNEI. DNA of the CDR3: TGTGCCAGCAGTGGCAGGACCTACGAGCAGTACTTC. Its translation: CASSGRTYEQYF. The variable domain in full, completed from reference TRBV2 and TRBJ2-7, reads EPEVTQTPSHQVTQMGQEVILRCVPISNHLYFYWYRQILGQKVEFLVSFYNNEISEKSEIFDDQFSVERPDGSNFTLKIRSTKLEDSAMYFCASSGRTYEQYFGPGTRLTVT.

The chain couples TRBV6-5 to TRBJ2-7; D unresolved. The CDR3 is made up of 12 amino acids. V dropped 4 bases and J dropped 6 bases, with 10 bases sitting between them. Germline CDR1 is MNHEY and CDR2 is SVGAGI. The CDR3 loop reads CASSSSELEQYF. CDR3 DNA: TGTGCCAGCAGTTCCTCCGAGCTCGAGCAGTACTTC.

This chain connects TRBV11-2 to TRBJ2-5, with D uncertain. The germline V gene has CDR1 SGHAT and CDR2 FQNNGV. This CDR3 is built from 12 residues. V was clipped by 0 bases and J by 7 bases, with 6 bases between them. In DNA, the CDR3 is TGTGCCAGCAGCTTAGACGTGGTGACCCAGTACTTC. It is translated as CASSLDVVTQYF.

V is TRBV20-1 and J is TRBJ1-2; possible D gene TRBD1, 5 bases. Germline V gives CDR1 DFQATT, CDR2 SNEGSKA (reference sequence). The CDR3 covers 11 residues. This chain's CDR3 is CTPGVNYGYTF. The CDR3 nucleotides read TGCACCCCGGGGGTAAACTATGGCTACACCTTC.

The rearrangement uses TRBV12-3 or TRBV12-4 and TRBJ2-5; 7 bases match TRBD2. CDR3 length equals 13 residues. V shed 2 bases and J 6 bases; nucleotides not matched to a gene: 3. CDR3 nucleotide sequence: TGTGCCAGCAGTTTAAACAGCGGGAAGACCCAGTACTTC. Translation: CASSLNSGKTQYF.

This clonotype has a handful of counts. The rearrangement joins TRBV4-3 to TRBJ1-4; 8 bases fit TRBD1. CDR3 length: 14 residues. Germline CDR1 and CDR2: LGHNA and YSLEER. V was clipped by 3 bases and J by 7 bases; unmatched bases: 4. CDR3 sequence (DNA): TGCGCCAGCAGCCAGGCGGGGACAGGTGAAAAACTGTTTTTT. Its protein is CASSQAGTGEKLFF.

The sample holds a few counts of this clonotype. This rearrangement joins TRBV24-1 to TRBJ2-1; no clear D gene. Germline CDR1 reads KGHDR; CDR2 reads SFDVKD. CDR3 length equals 16 residues. With 9 bases removed from V and 3 bases from J, the gap between germline ends came to 20 bases. Written as DNA, the CDR3 is TGTGCCACCTGCCCGGGCTTCAGCCAAAACTACAATGAGCAGTTCTTC. Its protein product is CATCPGFSQNYNEQFF.

V usage is TRBV18 and J usage is TRBJ2-5, with D perhaps given as TRBD1 or TRBD2 (5 bases each). V was pared by 9 bases and J by 11 bases, with 22 bases between. Per germline, CDR1 KGHSH and CDR2 LQKENI. The CDR3 is 13 residues long. CDR3 in DNA: TGTGCCAGTGTGGGGACCGATGGCTCGGAGCAGTACTTC. Translation gives CASVGTDGSEQYF.

This clonotype was picked up many times. The chain carries TRBV5-1 and TRBJ2-5, with D possibly being TRBD2 (5 bases). Trimming took 5 bases from V and 4 from J, leaving 15 bases between them. This CDR3 has 14 residues. CDR1 is SGHRS and CDR2 is YFSETQ in the germline V gene. This CDR3 is CASSVLGRGETQYF. DNA for the CDR3: TGCGCCAGCAGTGTTTTAGGGAGAGGAGAGACCCAGTACTTC.

The chain couples TRBV12-3 or TRBV12-4 to TRBJ1-6; D is unclear. Trimming removed 3 bases from V and 9 bases from J, with 12 bases in between. The CDR3 sequence is 14 residues long. Here the CDR3 reads CASSFGAKVSPLHF. For the CDR3, the DNA is TGTGCCAGCAGTTTCGGTGCTAAGGTTTCACCCCTCCACTTT.

The rearrangement links TRBV7-2 to TRBJ1-4, with a tentative D call TRBD1 (5 bases). CDR3 size: 14 residues. Trimming took off 1 base at V and 7 bases at J, with 10 bases between the two ends. CDR1 and CDR2 (germline): SGHTA, FQGNSA. DNA for the CDR3: TGTGCCAGCAGCTTAGGGGCAGGGCCTGAAAAACTGTTTTTT. Its protein is CASSLGAGPEKLFF. Looking up the rest from reference TRBV7-2 and TRBJ1-4 gives the full variable domain: GAGVSQSPSNKVTEKGKDVELRCDPISGHTALYWYRQSLGQGLEFLIYFQGNSAPDKSGLPSDRFSAERTGGSVSTLTIQRTQQEDSAVYLCASSLGAGPEKLFFGSGTQLSVL.

The chain carries TRBV7-3 and TRBJ2-2; 10 positions agree with TRBD2. Per germline, CDR1 SGHTA and CDR2 FQGTGA. Trimming cost V 5 bases and J 4 bases; bases outside gene matches: 10. The CDR3 is made up of 17 amino acids. The DNA for the CDR3 is TGTGCCAGCAGCGCCGCAGCGGGGGGGCCGGGCACCGGGGAGCTGTTTTTT. This translates into CASSAAAGGPGTGELFF. Full variable domain (missing parts from reference TRBV7-3 and TRBJ2-2): GAGVSQTPSNKVTEKGKYVELRCDPISGHTALYWYRQSLGQGPEFLIYFQGTGAADDSGLPNDRFFAVRPEGSVSTLKIQRTERGDSAVYLCASSAAAGGPGTGELFFGEGSRLTVL.

The table lists this clonotype with a few counts. At one boundary the junction diverges from the germline segment, which might be a read error. The V and J genes are TRBV12-3 or TRBV12-4 and TRBJ2-6; D is unresolved. The length of the CDR3 is 14 residues. The chain's CDR3 is CASSRTTGTNVLTF. DNA for the CDR3: TGTGCCAGCAGCCGGACGACTGGGACCAACGTCCTGACTTTC.

The rearrangement links TRBV4-1 to TRBJ2-5; unclear D gene. With the DNA end fitting TRBJ2-1 better, the J assignment may be wrong. CDR3 length: 15 residues. Germline assignment: CDR1 MGHRA and CDR2 YSYEKL. As DNA, the CDR3 is TGCGCCAGCAGCCAAGACCAACCCCTCTACAATGAGCAGTTCTTC. This sequence encodes CASSQDQPLYNEQFF.